This T cell receptor (beta chain) was documented in a study of blood T cells in healthy people across ages. General study results and limits: The authors considered diversity estimates from one million T cells to be underestimates.

Then a second PCR, running about 6 to 11 cycles, was carried out with a sample-barcoded 5' primer and a J-beta primer mix. TCRdb passed the 5' RACE reads through MiXCR, listing each CDR3 protein once. The table has around 870,000 distinct CDR3 sequences, roughly 26% seen once. The people who gave samples were healthy Caucasians from Russia, aged about 6 to 95. At least ten counts were recorded for this clonotype. What it binds is not known. V lost 1 base to trimming and J lost 2 bases, with 11 bases between them. Germline values: CDR1 LGHNA, CDR2 YNFKEQ. The CDR3 sequence is 15 residues long. Material for sequencing was blood. The sequence was obtained from an elderly woman in good health. V and J are TRBV4-2 and TRBJ1-2; D is possibly TRBD1 (5 bases). The CDR3 region is CASSQALGENYGYTF. In DNA form, the CDR3 reads TGTGCCAGCAGCCAAGCCCTGGGGGAGAACTATGGCTACACCTTC.